This T cell receptor (beta chain) was identified in a study of T cell responses to AZD1222 COVID-19 vaccine. The overall study: Pooling of second doses given at about 4 or about 12 weeks was done. Points from the study as a whole: Baseline serostatus was positive in only six AZD1222 recipients. The reported proportion of spike-specific TCRs targeting unmutated variant regions was nearly half.

Trimming took off 3 bases at V and 1 base at J, with 10 bases between the two ends. Germline loops: CDR1 SGHAT, CDR2 FQDESV (reference sequence). This CDR3 contains 14 residues. Profiling relied on immunoSEQ multiplex PCR, and the TCRdb table lists in-frame clones only, not all of them. Of about 80,000 clones listed, roughly 87% are singletons. This clone was detected once. Its antigen is undetermined. Sequenced here: peripheral blood, sampled on day 0 of AZD1222 vaccination. The TCR sequence derives from an adult in good health. This chain uses TRBV11-1 with TRBJ2-7, with D perhaps matching TRBD2 (5 bases). The CDR3 sequence: CASSFREPSYEQYF. CDR3 in DNA: TGTGCCAGCAGCTTCCGGGAACCATCCTACGAGCAGTACTTC.